This T cell receptor (beta chain) is from a study of response to subunit inactivated influenza vaccine. This clonotype was seen more than once but under ten times. Using its own MiXCR run on the RT-PCR reads, TCRdb lists one record per CDR3 protein. Of around 790,000 distinct CDR3 sequences in the sample, less than 25% are singletons; the top ten hold roughly a tenth. The source is a man aged 50-60 years who received an inactivated influenza vaccine. The source was PBMCs from blood, collected less than 6 days after vaccination.

The CDR3 loop is CASSPRTGYNSPLHF. CDR3 coding DNA: TGTGCCAGCAGTCCAAGGACAGGGTATAATTCACCCCTCCACTTT. The rearrangement links TRBV5-5 to TRBJ1-6; 8 bases fit TRBD1. The CDR3 loop spans 15 amino acids. The junction had 5 bases not matched to a gene; V was cut back by 5 bases and J by 4 bases. Germline-derived CDR1 and CDR2 are SGHKS and YYEKEE (reference sequence).